A single sample is the source of the 9 T cell receptor beta chains below, sequenced in a study of T-cell reconstitution after alpha-beta-depleted transplantation in children. Unique molecular identifiers were used in preparing the TCRbeta library. TCRdb re-analysed the PCR reads in MiXCR, keeping a single row per CDR3 protein. This repertoire shows approximately 390,000 distinct CDR3 sequences, 11% found once; its top ten account for 4.5% to 6%. This material consisted of PBMCs from the stem cell graft donor, taken from the stem cell graft. Receptors originate from a human donor who donated a stem cell graft to a child with acute myeloid leukemia.

This chain connects TRBV10-3 to TRBJ2-1; 15 nucleotides line up with TRBD2. The CDR3 spans 16 residues. Germline V gene sequence: CDR1 ENHRY, CDR2 SYGVKD. With 11 bases clipped from V and 6 bases from J, the junction kept 11 bases outside the gene matches. In nucleotides, the CDR3 is TGTGCCGCCACGGGACTAGCGGGAGGCGAGCCCAATGAGCAGTTCTTC. As protein: CAATGLAGGEPNEQFF.

This clonotype appeared a few times. The chain recombines TRBV7-2 with TRBJ2-3; D not certain. V was clipped by 1 base and J by 3 bases, with 14 bases between them. There are 16 residues in the CDR3. The germline gives CDR1 SGHTA, CDR2 FQGNSA. The CDR3 region has the DNA TGTGCCAGCAGCTTAGTGGTGGGCAGGCGGACAGATACGCAGTATTTT. Residues: CASSLVVGRRTDTQYF.

This chain uses TRBV20-1 with TRBJ1-5, with TRBD1 matching 7 bases. Losses at the gene ends were 0 bases for V and 4 bases for J; bases not matched to a gene: 12. CDR1 is DFQATT, CDR2 SNEGSKA, per germline (reference sequence). The CDR3 sequence is 17 residues long. This CDR3 is CSARDPTMDRLNQPQHF. The CDR3, as DNA: TGCAGTGCTAGAGATCCGACGATGGACAGGTTGAATCAGCCCCAGCATTTT.

The J gene is TRBJ1-1, the V gene TRBV7-3; no clear D. Germline V lookup: CDR1 SGHTA, CDR2 FQGTGA. V was clipped by 1 base and J by 1 base, with 10 bases between them. The CDR3 has 15 amino acids. The CDR3, as DNA: TGTGCCAGCAGCTTAAACCCCTCGGGGAACACTGAAGCTTTCTTT. It encodes CASSLNPSGNTEAFF.

This rearrangement joins TRBV9 to TRBJ2-2; D remains unclear. Germline V gene data show CDR1 as SGDLS and CDR2 as YYNGEE. Trimming removed 2 bases from V and 5 bases from J, with 10 bases in between. The CDR3 extends over 14 amino acids. The CDR3 is CASSVLIATGELFF. CDR3 coding DNA: TGTGCCAGCAGCGTCCTAATCGCGACCGGGGAGCTGTTTTTT. Combining the CDR3 with reference TRBV9 and TRBJ2-2 gives the whole variable domain DSGVTQTPKHLITATGQRVTLRCSPRSGDLSVYWYQQSLDQGLQFLIQYYNGEERAKGNILERFSAQQFPDLHSELNLSSLELGDSALYFCASSVLIATGELFFGEGSRLTVL.

This clonotype was seen only a few times. The chain combines TRBV4-3 with TRBJ1-1; a possible D gene is TRBD1 (5 bases). Germline V gene lookup returns CDR1 LGHNA and CDR2 YSLEER. The V gene lost 0 bases and the J gene lost 0 bases, with 11 bases spanning the gap. This CDR3 region has 16 residues. The CDR3, as DNA: TGCGCCAGCAGCCAAGATAGGGGCCAGATGAACACTGAAGCTTTCTTT. This codes for CASSQDRGQMNTEAFF.

This clonotype was seen a handful of times. The CDR3 loop reads CASRPYFGQGSYGYTF. The CDR3 DNA follows: TGTGCCAGCAGACCCTATTTCGGACAGGGTAGCTATGGCTACACCTTC. This chain links TRBV12-3 or TRBV12-4 with TRBJ1-2; 8 bases agree with TRBD1. Trimming at V came to 6 bases and at J to 4 bases, leaving 13 bases not matched to a gene. The CDR3 length is 16 residues.

The sample holds a few counts of this clonotype. The chain couples TRBV5-6 to TRBJ1-3; tentatively, D is TRBD1 (6 bases). The germline CDR1 and CDR2 sequences are SGHDT and YYEEEE. Trimming took off 4 bases at V and 0 bases at J, with 14 bases between the two ends. CDR3 length: 16 residues. The CDR3 region has the DNA TGTGCCAGCAGCCCCGGACAGACCCTCTCTGGAAACACCATATATTTT. It specifies CASSPGQTLSGNTIYF.

This clonotype was picked up a small number of times. This chain uses TRBV6-5 with TRBJ2-3; 15 bases are shared with TRBD2. Losses at the gene ends were 6 bases for V and 2 bases for J; bases not matched to a gene: 3. Germline assignment: CDR1 MNHEY and CDR2 SVGAGI. CDR3 length equals 16 residues. The chain's CDR3 is CASSGLAGGTTDTQYF. CDR3 DNA: TGTGCCAGCAGCGGACTAGCGGGAGGGACCACAGATACGCAGTATTTT.